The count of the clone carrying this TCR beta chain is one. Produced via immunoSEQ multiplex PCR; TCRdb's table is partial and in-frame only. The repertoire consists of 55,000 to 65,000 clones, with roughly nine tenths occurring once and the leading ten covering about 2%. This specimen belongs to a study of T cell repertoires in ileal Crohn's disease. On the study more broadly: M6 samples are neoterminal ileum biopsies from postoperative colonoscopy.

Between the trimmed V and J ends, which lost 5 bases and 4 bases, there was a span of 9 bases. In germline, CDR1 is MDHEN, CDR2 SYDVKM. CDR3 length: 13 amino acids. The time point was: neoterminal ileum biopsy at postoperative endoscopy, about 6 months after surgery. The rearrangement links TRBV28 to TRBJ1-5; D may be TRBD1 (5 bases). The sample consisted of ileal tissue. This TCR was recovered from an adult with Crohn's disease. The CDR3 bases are TGTGCCAGCAGTCCGGGGGGGAATCAGCCCCAGCATTTT. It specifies CASSPGGNQPQHF.